This T cell receptor beta chain came from a study of blood T cell repertoires in COVID-19. The overall study: T cells, B-cell-depleted T cells, or PBMCs provided the cDNA or gDNA that served as material.

As handled by the study authors: Nucleated cell counts were estimated from reference gene primer amplification. TCRdb keeps only in-frame clones here, not all; method: immunoSEQ multiplex PCR. The DNA was the basis for D and trimming; V, J and clone size are from that table. The data contain approximately 110,000 clones, 80% of them seen just once; the ten biggest clones take up around 4.2%. This clonotype originated in a human donor in a cohort sampled during active or convalescent COVID-19. Sequences were obtained from peripheral blood.

The CDR3 DNA reads TGTGCCAGTAGTATAAGGACATATCCCACCTACGAGCAGTACTTC. As protein: CASSIRTYPTYEQYF. V and J are TRBV19 and TRBJ2-7; possible D gene TRBD1, 5 bases. CDR3 size: 15 residues. Trimming cost V 2 bases and J 2 bases, with 13 bases left between them. Germline CDR1 LNHDA, CDR2 SQIVND (reference sequence).